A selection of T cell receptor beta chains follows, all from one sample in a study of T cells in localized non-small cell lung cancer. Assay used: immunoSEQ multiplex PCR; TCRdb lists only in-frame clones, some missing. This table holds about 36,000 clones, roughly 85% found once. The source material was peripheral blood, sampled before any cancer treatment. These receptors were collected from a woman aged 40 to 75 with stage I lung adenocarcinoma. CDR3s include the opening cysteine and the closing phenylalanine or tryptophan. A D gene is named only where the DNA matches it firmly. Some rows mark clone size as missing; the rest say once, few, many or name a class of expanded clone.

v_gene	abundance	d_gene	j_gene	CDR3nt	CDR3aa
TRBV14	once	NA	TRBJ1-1	TGTGCCAGCAGCCAAATGACTTTTACTGAAGCTTTCTTT	CASSQMTFTEAFF
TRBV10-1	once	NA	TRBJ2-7	TGCGCCAGCAGACGGGACGACCGCGGTTTTCAGTACTTC	CASRRDDRGFQYF
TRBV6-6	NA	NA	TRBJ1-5	TGTGCCAGCAGTTACTCTAGGGAGGGTCAGCCCCAGCATTTT	CASSYSREGQPQHF
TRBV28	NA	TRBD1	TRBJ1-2	TGTGCCAGCAGTTTACCAGGGGGATTCTATGGCTACACCTTC	CASSLPGGFYGYTF
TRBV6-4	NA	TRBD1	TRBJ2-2	TGTGCCAGTGCGACAGGGAGTCACGGGGAGCTGTTTTTT	CASATGSHGELFF
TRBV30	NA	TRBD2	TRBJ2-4	TGTGCCTGGGGCGGGGGGGCGAGGGCCAAAAACATTCAGTACTTC	CAWGGGARAKNIQYF
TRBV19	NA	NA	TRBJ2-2	TGTGCCAGTATGGTACGGCACCCAACCGGGGAGCTGTTTTTT	CASMVRHPTGELFF
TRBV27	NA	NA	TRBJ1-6	TGTGCCAGCAGTTCCCTTCCTGCTTCAGGGTTACAATCACCCCTCCACTTT	CASSSLPASGLQSPLHF
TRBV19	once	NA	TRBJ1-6	TGTGCCAGTATCGAGGGGGGGCGTAATTCACCCCTCCACTTT	CASIEGGRNSPLHF
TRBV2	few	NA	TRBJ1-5	TGTGCCAGCAGTGAAAGGGAGGGACATACGGGGGTAGCCCAGCATTTT	CASSEREGHTGVAQHF
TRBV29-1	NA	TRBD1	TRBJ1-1	TGCAGCGGCGCAGGACAGGCGAACACTGAAGCTTTCTTT	CSGAGQANTEAFF
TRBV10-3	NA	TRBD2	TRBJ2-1	TGTGCCATCAGTGCCGGGACTAGCGGGGGTGGGGAAATGAGGCAGTTCTTC	CAISAGTSGGGEMRQFF
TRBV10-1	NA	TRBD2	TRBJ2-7	TGCGCCAGCAGTTCTAGCGGGGAATCAGGCGAGCAGTACTTC	CASSSSGESGEQYF
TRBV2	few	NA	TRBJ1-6	TGTGCCAGCAGTCGACAGAATTCACCCCTCCACTTT	CASSRQNSPLHF
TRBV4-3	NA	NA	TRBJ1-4	TGCGCCAGCAGCCAAGATAGTGTGGTAGGCGAAAAACTGTTTTTT	CASSQDSVVGEKLFF
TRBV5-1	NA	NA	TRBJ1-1	TGCGCCAGCAGCTTGGAGTGGTTAGGTAGGAACACTGAAGCTTTCTTT	CASSLEWLGRNTEAFF
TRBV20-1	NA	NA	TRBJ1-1	TGCAGTGCTAGTAGGGGCACTGAAGCTTTCTTT	CSASRGTEAFF
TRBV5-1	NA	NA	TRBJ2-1	TGCGCCAGCAGCCGGGGAGACGGTAGCAATGAGCAGTTCTTC	CASSRGDGSNEQFF
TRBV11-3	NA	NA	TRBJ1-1	TGTGCCAGCAGCCAGGGACTTCCCATGAACACTGAAGCTTTCTTT	CASSQGLPMNTEAFF
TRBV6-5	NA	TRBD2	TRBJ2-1	TGTGCCAGCGAAGTAGGGACTACCTACCCACGGGAGCAGTTCTTC	CASEVGTTYPREQFF
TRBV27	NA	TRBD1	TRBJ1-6	TGTGCCAGCAGAACAGGGGCCGATTCACCCCTCCACTTT	CASRTGADSPLHF
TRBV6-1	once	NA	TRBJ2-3	TGTGCCAGCAGTGAAGAGGGCACTCTGCGCGGGGCAGATACGCAGTATTTT	CASSEEGTLRGADTQYF
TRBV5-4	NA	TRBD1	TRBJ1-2	TGTGCCAGCACCCGGGGACAGGCAGCTAACTATGGCTACACCTTC	CASTRGQAANYGYTF
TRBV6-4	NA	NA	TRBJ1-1	TGTGCCAGCAGAGAGACAGGCTATAACACTGAAGCTTTCTTT	CASRETGYNTEAFF
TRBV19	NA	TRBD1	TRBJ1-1	TGTGCCAGTAGACAGGTCCCGGGACAGGGCCCGAGCACTGAAGCTTTCTTT	CASRQVPGQGPSTEAFF
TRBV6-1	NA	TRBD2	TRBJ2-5	TGTGCCAGCAGTCGATCTAGCGGGGGTTATGAGACCCAGTACTTC	CASSRSSGGYETQYF
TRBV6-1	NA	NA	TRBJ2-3	TGTGCCAGCACCCCCGGGCTGGGTACGACAGATACGCAGTATTTT	CASTPGLGTTDTQYF
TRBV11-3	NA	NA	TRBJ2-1	TGTGCCAGCAGCCGCTACCTTAGGAGCTCCTACAATGAGCAGTTCTTC	CASSRYLRSSYNEQFF
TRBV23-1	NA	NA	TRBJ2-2	TGCGCCAGCAGTCAATCGAGGACAGTCGCGAACACCGGGGAGCTGTTTTTT	CASSQSRTVANTGELFF
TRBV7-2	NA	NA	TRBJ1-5	TGTGCCAGCAGCTTATTTGCGGCCCAGCCCCAGCATTTT	CASSLFAAQPQHF
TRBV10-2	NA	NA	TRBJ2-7	TGCGCCAGCAGTGACTACTCCGAGCAGTACTTC	CASSDYSEQYF
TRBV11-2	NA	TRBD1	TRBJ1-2	TGTGCCAGCAGCGGATGGGACAGGGGGCGACGTTCGGGTAACTATGGCTACACCTTC	CASSGWDRGRRSGNYGYTF
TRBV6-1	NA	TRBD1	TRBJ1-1	TGTGCCAGCAGTAAAGGACAGGGAGGGACTGAAGCTTTCTTT	CASSKGQGGTEAFF
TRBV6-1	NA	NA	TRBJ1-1	TGTGCCAGCCAAGATGGAGGGGTGAACACTGAAGCTTTCTTT	CASQDGGVNTEAFF
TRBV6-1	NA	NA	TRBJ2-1	TGTGCCAGCAGTGAAGATTATCGGTACAGGGTATTCTACAATGAGCAGTTCTTC	CASSEDYRYRVFYNEQFF
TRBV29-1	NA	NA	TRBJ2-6	TGCAGCGTTGCAGGGACTGGGGCCAACGTCCTGACTTTC	CSVAGTGANVLTF
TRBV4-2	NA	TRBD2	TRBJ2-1	TGTGCCAGCAGCCAAGAATGGTCGGCACTAGCGGGGGACAATGAGCAGTTCTTC	CASSQEWSALAGDNEQFF
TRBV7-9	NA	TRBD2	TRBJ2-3	TGTGCCAGCAGGCGCGGGGGTAGCACAGATACGCAGTATTTT	CASRRGGSTDTQYF
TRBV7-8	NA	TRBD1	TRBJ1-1	TGTGCCAGCAGCTCCCGACAGGGGAGGAACACTGAAGCTTTCTTT	CASSSRQGRNTEAFF
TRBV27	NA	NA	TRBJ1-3	TGTGCCAGCAGTTCCCTTGGGGCAGCTGGAAACACCATATATTTT	CASSSLGAAGNTIYF
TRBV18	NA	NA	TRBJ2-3	TGTGCCAGCTCACCACCCCTGGGGGTAAGCACAGATACGCAGTATTTT	CASSPPLGVSTDTQYF
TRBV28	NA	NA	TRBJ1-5	TGTGCCAGCCGAAGTAGCAATCAGCCCCAGCATTTT	CASRSSNQPQHF
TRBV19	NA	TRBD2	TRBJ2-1	TGTGCCAGTAGCCGGACTAGCTCGGGGTCCGATGAGCAGTTCTTC	CASSRTSSGSDEQFF
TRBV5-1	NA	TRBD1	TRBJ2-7	TGCGCCAGCGGGACAGCGGACAGCTACGAGCAGTACTTC	CASGTADSYEQYF
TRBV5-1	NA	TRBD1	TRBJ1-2	TGCGCCAGCAGCCCCCAGACAGGGGGAGATGGCTACACCTTC	CASSPQTGGDGYTF
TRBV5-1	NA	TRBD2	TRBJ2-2	TGCGCCAGCACCGTGAGCGGGGGGAACACCGGGGAGCTGTTTTTT	CASTVSGGNTGELFF
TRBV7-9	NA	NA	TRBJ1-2	TGTGCCAGCACCACGGGGGGAGGGGCCAACCGTAACTATGGCTACACCTTC	CASTTGGGANRNYGYTF
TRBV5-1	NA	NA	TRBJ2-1	TGCGCCAGCAGCTTTATCATGGGGATTAATGAGCAGTTCTTC	CASSFIMGINEQFF
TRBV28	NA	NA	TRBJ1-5	TGTGCCAGCAAAACAATCGGGGCTAGCAATCAGCCCCAGCATTTT	CASKTIGASNQPQHF
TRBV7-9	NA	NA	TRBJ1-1	TGTGCCAGCAGCTTAGGCTTTTTGACAGGCGGGGAGACTGAAGCTTTCTTT	CASSLGFLTGGETEAFF
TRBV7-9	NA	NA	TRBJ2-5	TGTGCCAGCAGCTTAGCTCGGGAGCAAGAGACCCAGTACTTC	CASSLAREQETQYF
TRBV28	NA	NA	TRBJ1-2	TGTGCCACCTACAGCGTCCGGACCGACCTCTATAACTATGGCTACACCTTC	CATYSVRTDLYNYGYTF
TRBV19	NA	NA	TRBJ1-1	TGTGCCAGTAGTATTATCGGAGGGGCGCCCACTGAAGCTTTCTTT	CASSIIGGAPTEAFF
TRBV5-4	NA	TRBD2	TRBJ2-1	TGTGCCAGTTCTAGCGGGGGGAACAATGAGCAGTTCTTC	CASSSGGNNEQFF
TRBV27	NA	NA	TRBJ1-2	TGTGCCAGCAGTTCTCGGATGGACTATGGCTACACCTTC	CASSSRMDYGYTF
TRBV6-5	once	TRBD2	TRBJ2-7	TGTGCCAGCAGCCGGACTAGCGGGGCCTACGAGCAGTACTTC	CASSRTSGAYEQYF
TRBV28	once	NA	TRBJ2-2	TGTGCCAGCAGTTTGAGCACCGGGGAGCTGTTTTTT	CASSLSTGELFF
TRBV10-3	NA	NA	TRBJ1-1	TGTGCCATCAGTGAGGCACACCATCCTGAAGCTTTCTTT	CAISEAHHPEAFF
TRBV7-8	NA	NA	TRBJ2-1	TGTGCCAGCAGCTTATCGGAGGGTTACAATGAGCAGTTCTTC	CASSLSEGYNEQFF
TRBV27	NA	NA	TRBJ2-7	TGTGCCAGCAGTCCGTCCACAGGCTACGAGCAGTACTTC	CASSPSTGYEQYF